The sequence of this TCR beta chain was determined in a study of blood T cells in healthy people across ages. Through a sample-barcoded 5' primer and a J-beta primer mix, a second PCR was run for 7 to 11 cycles. A 12-random-nucleotide template-switch adaptor tagged each cDNA molecule. TCRdb re-called the 5' RACE reads through MiXCR, storing one row per CDR3 protein. The sample consists of 1,800,000 or so distinct CDR3 sequences, roughly two fifths of them appearing once. This clonotype was seen a handful of times. The antigen is undetermined. There are 13 residues in the CDR3. Trimming pared 6 bases from V and 3 bases from J, leaving 15 bases between. Germline CDR1 reads DFQATT; CDR2 reads SNEGSKA (reference sequence). Overall study findings and caveats: The lack of PBMC sorting stopped any conclusive naive versus antigen-experienced comparison. Those diversity estimates obtained from one million T cells were thought to be underestimates.

What was sequenced was blood. The chain recombines TRBV20-1 with TRBJ2-7, with D possibly matching TRBD1 (6 bases). This sequence originates from a human donor in good health. CDR3 sequence (DNA): TGCAGTGCCCTCCGACAGGATCTCTACGAGCAGTACTTC. Its translation is CSALRQDLYEQYF.